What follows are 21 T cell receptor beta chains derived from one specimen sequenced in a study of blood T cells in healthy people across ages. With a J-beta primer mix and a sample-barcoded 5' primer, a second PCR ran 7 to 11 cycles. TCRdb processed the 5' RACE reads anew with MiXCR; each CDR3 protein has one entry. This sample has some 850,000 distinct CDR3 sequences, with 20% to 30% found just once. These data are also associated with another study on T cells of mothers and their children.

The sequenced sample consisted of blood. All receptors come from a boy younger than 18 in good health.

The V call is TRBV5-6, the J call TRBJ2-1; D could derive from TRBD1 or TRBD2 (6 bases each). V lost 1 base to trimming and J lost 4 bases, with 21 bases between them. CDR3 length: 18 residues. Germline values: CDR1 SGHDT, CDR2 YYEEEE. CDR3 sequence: CASSLFIRGPEHYNEQFF. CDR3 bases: TGTGCCAGCAGCTTGTTCATCCGGGGGCCAGAGCATTACAATGAGCAGTTCTTC.

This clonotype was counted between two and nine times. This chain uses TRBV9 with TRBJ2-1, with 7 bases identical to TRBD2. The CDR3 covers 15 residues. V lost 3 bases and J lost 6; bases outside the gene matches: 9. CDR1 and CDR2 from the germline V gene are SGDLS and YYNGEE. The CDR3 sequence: CASSAHRGGGNEQFF. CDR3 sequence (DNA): TGTGCCAGCAGCGCCCACCGTGGGGGGGGCAATGAGCAGTTCTTC.

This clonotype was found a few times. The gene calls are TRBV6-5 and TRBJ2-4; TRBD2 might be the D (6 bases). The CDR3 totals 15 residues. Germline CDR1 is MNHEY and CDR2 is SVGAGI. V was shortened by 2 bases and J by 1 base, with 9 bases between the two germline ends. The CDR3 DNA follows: TGTGCCAGCAGTTACGGAGGGACGGCCAAAAACATTCAGTACTTC. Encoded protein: CASSYGGTAKNIQYF.

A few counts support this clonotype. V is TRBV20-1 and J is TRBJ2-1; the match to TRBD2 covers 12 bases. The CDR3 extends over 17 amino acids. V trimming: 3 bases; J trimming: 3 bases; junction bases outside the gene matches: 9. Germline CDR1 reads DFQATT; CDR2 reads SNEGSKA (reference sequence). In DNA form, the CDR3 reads TGCAGTGCTAGGATGACTAGCGGGGGAATAGTCTACAATGAGCAGTTCTTC. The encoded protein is CSARMTSGGIVYNEQFF.

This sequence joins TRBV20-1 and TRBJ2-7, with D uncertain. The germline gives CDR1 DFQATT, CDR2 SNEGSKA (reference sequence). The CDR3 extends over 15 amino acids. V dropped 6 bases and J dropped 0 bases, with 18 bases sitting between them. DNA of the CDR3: TGCAGTGCCCCCCGGTGGCTCGGAGTCTCCTACGAGCAGTACTTC. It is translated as CSAPRWLGVSYEQYF.

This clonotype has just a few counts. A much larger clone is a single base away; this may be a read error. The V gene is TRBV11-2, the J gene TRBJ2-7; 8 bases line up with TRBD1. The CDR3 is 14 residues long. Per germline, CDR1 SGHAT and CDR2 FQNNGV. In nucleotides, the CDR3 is TGTGCCAGCAGCTTGGGGCAGGGGGCTTACGGGCAGTACTTC. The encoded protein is CASSLGQGAYGQYF.

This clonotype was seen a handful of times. The CDR3 here is CASRHTGTSSYEQYF. The CDR3 DNA reads as TGTGCCAGCAGACACACCGGGACTAGTTCTTACGAGCAGTACTTC. This sequence joins TRBV28 and TRBJ2-7, with 8 bases fitting TRBD2. Trimming cost V 6 bases and J 4 bases; bases outside gene matches: 11. This CDR3 contains 15 residues. Germline V gives CDR1 MDHEN, CDR2 SYDVKM.

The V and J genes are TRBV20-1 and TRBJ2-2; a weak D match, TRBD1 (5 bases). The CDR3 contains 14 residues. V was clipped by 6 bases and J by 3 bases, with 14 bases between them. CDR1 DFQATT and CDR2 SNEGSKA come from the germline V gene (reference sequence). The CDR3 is CSAFRGVDTGELFF. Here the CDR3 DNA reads TGCAGTGCGTTTAGGGGCGTGGACACCGGGGAGCTGTTTTTT.

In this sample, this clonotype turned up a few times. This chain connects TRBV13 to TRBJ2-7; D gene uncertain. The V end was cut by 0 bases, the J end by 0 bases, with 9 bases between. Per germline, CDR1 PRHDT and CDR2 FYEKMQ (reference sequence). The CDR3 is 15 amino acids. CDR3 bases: TGTGCCAGCAGCTTAGGGGGCCGAAGCTCCTACGAGCAGTACTTC. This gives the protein CASSLGGRSSYEQYF.

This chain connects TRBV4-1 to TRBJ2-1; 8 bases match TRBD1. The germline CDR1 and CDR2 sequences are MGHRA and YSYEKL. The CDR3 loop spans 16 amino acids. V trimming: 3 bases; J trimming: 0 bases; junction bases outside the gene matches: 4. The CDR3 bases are TGCGCCAGCAGCCAGGATACAGGGGGCTCCTACAATGAGCAGTTCTTC. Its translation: CASSQDTGGSYNEQFF.

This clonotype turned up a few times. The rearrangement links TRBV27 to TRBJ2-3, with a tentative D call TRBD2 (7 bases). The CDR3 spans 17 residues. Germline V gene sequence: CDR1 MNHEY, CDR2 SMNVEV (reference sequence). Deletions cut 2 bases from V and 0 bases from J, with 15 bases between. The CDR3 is CASSLAGAISSTDTQYF. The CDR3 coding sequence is TGTGCCAGCAGTTTAGCGGGGGCCATCTCCAGCACAGATACGCAGTATTTT.

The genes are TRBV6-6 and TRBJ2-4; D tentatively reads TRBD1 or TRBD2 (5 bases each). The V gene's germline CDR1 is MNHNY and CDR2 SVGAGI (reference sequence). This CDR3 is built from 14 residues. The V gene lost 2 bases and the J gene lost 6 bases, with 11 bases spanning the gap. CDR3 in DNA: TGTGCCAGCAGTTACGAGGGACCGGGAAACATTCAGTACTTC. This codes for CASSYEGPGNIQYF.

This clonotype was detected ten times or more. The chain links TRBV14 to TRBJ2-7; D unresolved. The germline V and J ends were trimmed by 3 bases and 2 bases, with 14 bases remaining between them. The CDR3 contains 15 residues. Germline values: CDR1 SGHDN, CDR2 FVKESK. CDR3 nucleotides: TGTGCCAGCAGCCAGGTGGGCAGTTTAACCTACGAGCAGTACTTC. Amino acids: CASSQVGSLTYEQYF.

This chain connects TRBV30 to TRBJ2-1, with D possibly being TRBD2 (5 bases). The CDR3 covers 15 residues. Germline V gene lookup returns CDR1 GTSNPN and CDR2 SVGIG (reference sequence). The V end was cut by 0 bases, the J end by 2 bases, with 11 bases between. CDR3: CAWSVLVGTYNEQFF. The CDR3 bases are TGTGCCTGGAGTGTACTTGTCGGGACCTACAATGAGCAGTTCTTC.

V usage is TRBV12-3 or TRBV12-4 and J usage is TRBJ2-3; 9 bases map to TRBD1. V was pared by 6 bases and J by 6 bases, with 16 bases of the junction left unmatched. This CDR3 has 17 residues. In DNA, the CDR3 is TGTGCCAGCAGCCCAACCATTCCGGGACAGGGAGGGGATACGCAGTATTTT. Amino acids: CASSPTIPGQGGDTQYF.

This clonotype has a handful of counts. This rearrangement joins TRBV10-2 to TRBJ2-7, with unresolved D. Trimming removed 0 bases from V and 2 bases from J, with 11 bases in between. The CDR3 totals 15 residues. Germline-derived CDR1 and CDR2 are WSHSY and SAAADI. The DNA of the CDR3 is TGCGCCAGCAGTGAGTCTGGGCAGTTAGCCTACGAGCAGTACTTC. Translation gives CASSESGQLAYEQYF.

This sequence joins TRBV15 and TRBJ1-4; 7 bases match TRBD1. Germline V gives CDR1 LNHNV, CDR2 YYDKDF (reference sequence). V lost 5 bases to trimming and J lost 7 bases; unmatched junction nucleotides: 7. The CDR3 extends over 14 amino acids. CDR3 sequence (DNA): TGTGCCACCAGCCTACAGGGGAAAGGTGAAAAACTGTTTTTT. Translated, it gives CATSLQGKGEKLFF.

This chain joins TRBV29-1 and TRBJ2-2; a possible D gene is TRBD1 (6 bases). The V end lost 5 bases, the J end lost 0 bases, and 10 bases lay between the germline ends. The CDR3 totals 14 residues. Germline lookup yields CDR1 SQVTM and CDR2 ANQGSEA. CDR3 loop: CSVLGQPNTGELFF. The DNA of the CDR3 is TGCAGCGTTTTAGGACAGCCGAACACCGGGGAGCTGTTTTTT.

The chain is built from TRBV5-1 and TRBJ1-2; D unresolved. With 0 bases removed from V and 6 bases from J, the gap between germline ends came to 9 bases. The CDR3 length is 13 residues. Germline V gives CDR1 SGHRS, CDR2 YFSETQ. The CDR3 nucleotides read TGCGCCAGCAGCTTGGTTTCAGATGATGGCTACACCTTC. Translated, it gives CASSLVSDDGYTF.

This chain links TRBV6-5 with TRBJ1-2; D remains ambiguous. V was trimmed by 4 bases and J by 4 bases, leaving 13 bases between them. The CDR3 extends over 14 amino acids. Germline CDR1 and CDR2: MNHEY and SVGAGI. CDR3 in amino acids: CASSSGQLVYGYTF. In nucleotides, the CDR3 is TGTGCCAGCAGTTCCGGGCAACTCGTCTATGGCTACACCTTC.

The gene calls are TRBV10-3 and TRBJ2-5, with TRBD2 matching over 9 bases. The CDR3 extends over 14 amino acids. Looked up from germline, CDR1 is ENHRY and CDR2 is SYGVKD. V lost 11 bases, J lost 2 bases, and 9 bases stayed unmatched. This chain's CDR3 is CAVARGLAQETQYF. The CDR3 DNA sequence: TGTGCCGTCGCCCGGGGACTAGCACAAGAGACCCAGTACTTC.